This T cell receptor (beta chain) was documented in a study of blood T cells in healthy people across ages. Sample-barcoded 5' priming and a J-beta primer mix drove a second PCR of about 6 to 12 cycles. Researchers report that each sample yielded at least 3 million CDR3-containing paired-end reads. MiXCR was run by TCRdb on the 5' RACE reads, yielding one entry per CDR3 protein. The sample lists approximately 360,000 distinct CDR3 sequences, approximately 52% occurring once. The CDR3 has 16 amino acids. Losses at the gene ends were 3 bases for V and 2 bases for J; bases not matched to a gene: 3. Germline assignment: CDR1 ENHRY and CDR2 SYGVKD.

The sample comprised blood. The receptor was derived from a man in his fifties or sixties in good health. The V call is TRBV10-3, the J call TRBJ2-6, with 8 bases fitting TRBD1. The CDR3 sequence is CAISDQGAAGANVLTF. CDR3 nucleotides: TGTGCCATCAGTGATCAGGGGGCGGCTGGGGCCAACGTCCTGACTTTC.